This entry lists 2 T cell receptor beta chains sequenced from one sample in a study of cytotoxic CD8 clonotypes in ibrutinib-treated CLL. The data were produced by immunoSEQ multiplex PCR, yet TCRdb's version contains in-frame clones alone and is incomplete. The sample includes roughly 15,000 clones, over 70% of them seen just once. The sample consisted of PBMCs, taken before ibrutinib treatment. The source is a human donor with chronic lymphocytic leukemia.

V is TRBV2 and J is TRBJ2-7; the D is unclear. Germline-derived CDR1 and CDR2 are SNHLY and FYNNEI. Trimming pared 8 bases from V and 6 bases from J, leaving 23 bases between. This CDR3 has 15 residues. The CDR3, as DNA: TGTGCCAGCCTCCTCGGGCACTTGGTACCGGGCGAGCAGTACTTC. Translation: CASLLGHLVPGEQYF.

The genes are TRBV18 and TRBJ1-1, with D possibly matching TRBD1 (5 bases). The CDR3 consists of 15 residues. Germline V CDR1 and CDR2: KGHSH, LQKENI. V lost 6 bases, J lost 1 base, and 15 bases lay in between. The DNA of the CDR3 is TGTGCCAGCTCCCTCGGGGGACCCACGAACACTGAAGCTTTCTTT. Residues: CASSLGGPTNTEAFF.